These 12 T cell receptor beta chains were sequenced from one sample in a study of cytomegalovirus exposure and HLA in healthy donors. PCR employed 60 Vbeta and 13 Jbeta primers. Some clones are missing from TCRdb's copy, which holds only in-frame ones; the method was immunoSEQ multiplex PCR. This sample yields fewer than 200,000 clones, of which approximately 80% are seen a single time; approximately 0.78% belongs to the top ten. Material: PBMCs. Receptor source: a woman aged 18-35 years in good health and CMV-seronegative.

This clone appeared once. This chain connects TRBV5-1 to TRBJ1-5; maybe TRBD1 (5 bases). V shed 5 bases and J shed 3 bases, with 15 bases lying between them. The CDR3 runs to 15 residues. In germline, CDR1 is SGHRS, CDR2 YFSETQ. The CDR3 loop reads CASRQDIQANQPQHF. The CDR3 nucleotides read TGCGCCAGCAGACAGGACATCCAGGCCAATCAGCCCCAGCATTTT.

This clone turned up a few times. The CDR3 loop reads CASSQMGTGTYEQYF. The DNA of the CDR3 is TGTGCCAGTAGTCAGATGGGGACAGGTACCTACGAGCAGTACTTC. This chain joins TRBV19 and TRBJ2-7, with TRBD1 identical over 8 bases. The J segment lost 2 bases and the V segment lost 5 bases, leaving 8 bases of the junction unmatched. Per germline, CDR1 LNHDA and CDR2 SQIVND (reference sequence). The CDR3 spans 15 residues. Looking up the rest from reference TRBV19 and TRBJ2-7 gives the full variable domain: DGGITQSPKYLFRKEGQNVTLSCEQNLNHDAMYWYRQDPGQGLRLIYYSQIVNDFQKGDIAEGYSVSREKKESFPLTVTSAQKNPTAFYLCASSQMGTGTYEQYFGPGTRLTVT.

This clone has only a few counts. The chain has TRBV27 and TRBJ1-2, with 7 bases lining up with TRBD1. The CDR3 is 14 amino acids. Losses at the gene ends were 5 bases for V and 3 bases for J; bases not matched to a gene: 6. Germline V gene lookup returns CDR1 MNHEY and CDR2 SMNVEV (reference sequence). The CDR3, as DNA: TGTGCCAGCAGTCCCCACACAGGGGACTATGGCTACACCTTC. Its translation: CASSPHTGDYGYTF.

This sequence joins TRBV4-1 and TRBJ2-3; TRBD2 matches at 10 bases. Germline V CDR1 and CDR2: MGHRA, YSYEKL. V dropped 1 base and J dropped 0; count of bases not matched to a gene: 10. This CDR3 spans 19 amino acids. CDR3 residues: CASSQALLGLATSTDTQYF. The CDR3 DNA reads TGCGCCAGCAGCCAAGCTCTCCTGGGACTAGCGACTAGCACAGATACGCAGTATTTT.

V gene TRBV5-1 combines with J gene TRBJ1-2; tentative D call: TRBD1 (5 bases). V shed 5 bases and J shed 7 bases, with 18 bases lying between them. Looked up from germline, CDR1 is SGHRS and CDR2 is YFSETQ. The CDR3 is made up of 14 amino acids. The CDR3 DNA reads TGCGCCAGCAGAACCGAATATCAGGGCCCTGGCTACACCTTC. Translating it yields CASRTEYQGPGYTF.

This clone has more than one count but fewer than ten. The chain carries TRBV4-3 and TRBJ1-2; unclear D gene. The CDR3 runs 17 residues. Deletions cut 0 bases from V and 4 bases from J, with 18 bases between. Per germline, CDR1 LGHNA and CDR2 YSLEER. This chain's CDR3 is CASSQDRSGEGGYGYTF. CDR3 in DNA: TGCGCCAGCAGCCAAGATCGGTCCGGCGAGGGCGGCTATGGCTACACCTTC.

The gene calls are TRBV28 and TRBJ2-7; D may be TRBD2 (5 bases). The CDR3 extends over 15 amino acids. The V and J ends lost 7 bases and 2 bases respectively, with 18 bases between them. CDR1 and CDR2 (germline): MDHEN, SYDVKM. CDR3 loop: CASTNGDTGTYEQYF. CDR3 DNA sequence: TGTGCCAGCACCAACGGTGACACGGGGACCTACGAGCAGTACTTC. Full variable domain (rest looked up from reference TRBV28 and TRBJ2-7): DVKVTQSSRYLVKRTGEKVFLECVQDMDHENMFWYRQDPGLGLRLIYFSYDVKMKEKGDIPEGYSVSREKKERFSLILESASTNQTSMYLCASTNGDTGTYEQYFGPGTRLTVT.

The chain employs TRBV28 and TRBJ1-2; 9 bases line up with TRBD1. The CDR3 spans 15 residues. J lost 8 bases, V lost 8 bases, and 15 bases had no gene match. The germline CDR1 and CDR2 sequences are MDHEN and SYDVKM. The CDR3 is CASYLWGQGRNGYTF. In nucleotides, the CDR3 is TGTGCCAGCTACCTTTGGGGACAGGGACGGAACGGCTACACCTTC.

The chain recombines TRBV2 with TRBJ2-1, with 12 bases identical to TRBD2. The CDR3 spans 15 residues. V lost 5 bases to trimming and J lost 2 bases; unmatched junction nucleotides: 1. CDR1 is SNHLY, CDR2 FYNNEI, per germline. The CDR3 region is CASSRLAGAYNEQFF. CDR3 coding DNA: TGTGCCAGCAGTAGACTAGCGGGGGCCTACAATGAGCAGTTCTTC.

The rearrangement links TRBV7-9 to TRBJ2-1, with TRBD2 matching 7 bases. CDR1 is SEHNR, CDR2 FQNEAQ, per germline (reference sequence). The junction had 2 bases not matched to a gene; V was cut back by 4 bases and J by 2 bases. This CDR3 comprises 14 residues. The DNA of the CDR3 is TGTGCCAGCAGCTCTAGCGGACCCTACAATGAGCAGTTCTTC. This translates into CASSSSGPYNEQFF.

The chain uses TRBV29-1 and TRBJ2-3; 16 bases match TRBD2. The CDR3 is made up of 17 amino acids. The germline V gene has CDR1 SQVTM and CDR2 ANQGSEA. V trimming: 6 bases; J trimming: 2 bases; junction bases outside the gene matches: 8. As DNA, the CDR3 is TGCAGCGTCGCGGGACTAGCGGGAGGGGGGCCCACAGATACGCAGTATTTT. Translating it yields CSVAGLAGGGPTDTQYF.

V gene TRBV6-1 combines with J gene TRBJ1-4, with unresolved D. Germline V gene data show CDR1 as MNHNS and CDR2 as SASEGT. The V end was cut by 2 bases, the J end by 8 bases, with 9 bases between. CDR3 length: 13 residues. The CDR3 DNA follows: TGTGCCAGCAGTGAAAAACCGGGAGAAAAACTGTTTTTT. Translated: CASSEKPGEKLFF.